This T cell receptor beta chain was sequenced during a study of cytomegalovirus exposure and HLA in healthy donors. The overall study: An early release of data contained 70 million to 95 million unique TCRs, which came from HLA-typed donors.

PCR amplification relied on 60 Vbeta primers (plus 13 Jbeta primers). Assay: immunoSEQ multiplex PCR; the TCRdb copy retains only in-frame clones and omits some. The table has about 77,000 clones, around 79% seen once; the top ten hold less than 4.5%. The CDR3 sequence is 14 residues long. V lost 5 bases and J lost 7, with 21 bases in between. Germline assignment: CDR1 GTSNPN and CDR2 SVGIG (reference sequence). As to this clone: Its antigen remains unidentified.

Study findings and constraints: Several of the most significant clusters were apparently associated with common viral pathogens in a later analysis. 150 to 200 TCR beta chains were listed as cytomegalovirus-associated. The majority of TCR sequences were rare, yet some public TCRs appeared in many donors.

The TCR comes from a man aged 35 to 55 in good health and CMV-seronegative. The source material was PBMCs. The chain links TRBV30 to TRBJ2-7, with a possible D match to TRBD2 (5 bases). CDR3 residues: CAWEGTSGRGEQYF. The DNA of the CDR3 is TGTGCCTGGGAGGGAACATCGGGTCGAGGAGAGCAGTACTTC. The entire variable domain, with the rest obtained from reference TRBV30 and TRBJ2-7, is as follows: SQTIHQWPATLVQPVGSPLSLECTVEGTSNPNLYWYRQAAGRGLQLLFYSVGIGQISSEVPQNLSASRPQDRQFILSSKKLLLSDSGFYLCAWEGTSGRGEQYFGPGTRLTVT.